The 12 T cell receptor beta chains in this list originate from one sample, sequenced in a study of cytomegalovirus exposure and HLA in healthy donors. Primers for the PCR totalled 60 Vbeta and 13 Jbeta. Measured with immunoSEQ multiplex PCR; TCRdb has only the in-frame clones, and not every one. The profile shows about 160,000 clones, approximately 72% of them singletons. The material sequenced was PBMCs. The receptors come from a man between 40 and 49 years old in good health and CMV-seropositive.

This chain uses TRBV27 with TRBJ2-7, with 9 nucleotides matching TRBD1. This CDR3 region has 15 residues. CDR1 is MNHEY and CDR2 is SMNVEV in the germline V gene (reference sequence). Germline trimming cut 5 bases from V and 2 bases from J; bases unmatched to any gene: 7. CDR3 sequence (DNA): TGTGCCAGCAGTATACGCGGACAGGGGCCCTACGAGCAGTACTTC. Residues: CASSIRGQGPYEQYF.

V usage is TRBV19 and J usage is TRBJ2-4, with 7 bases matching TRBD1. J was trimmed by 2 bases and V by 7 bases; bases with no gene match: 5. CDR1 LNHDA and CDR2 SQIVND come from the germline V gene (reference sequence). CDR3 length equals 14 residues. The CDR3 is CASNRDSSKNIQYF. CDR3 sequence (DNA): TGTGCCAGTAATCGGGACAGTTCCAAAAACATTCAGTACTTC.

The CDR3 DNA sequence: TGTGCCAGCAGCTCCCAAACTAGCGGGGGGCCTTACAATGAGCAGTTCTTC. Translating it yields CASSSQTSGGPYNEQFF. The J gene is TRBJ2-1, the V gene TRBV7-9; 12 bases are a match to TRBD2. The CDR3 covers 17 residues. Germline CDR1 and CDR2: SEHNR and FQNEAQ (reference sequence). With V trimmed by 4 bases and J by 4 bases, 8 bases remained unmatched.

This chain connects TRBV5-4 to TRBJ2-5; the match to TRBD1 covers 10 bases. There are 15 residues in the CDR3. With V trimmed by 7 bases and J by 1 base, 7 bases remained unmatched. Per germline, CDR1 SGHNT and CDR2 YYREEE (reference sequence). CDR3 protein: CASGPGQGIQETQYF. The CDR3 nucleotides are TGTGCCAGCGGACCGGGACAGGGGATCCAAGAGACCCAGTACTTC. The full variable domain, rest sourced from reference TRBV5-4 and TRBJ2-5, is ETGVTQSPTHLIKTRGQQVTLRCSSQSGHNTVSWYQQALGQGPQFIFQYYREEENGRGNFPPRFSGLQFPNYSSELNVNALELDDSALYLCASGPGQGIQETQYFGPGTRLLVL.

The chain recombines TRBV15 with TRBJ2-7; TRBD2 matches at 8 bases. Germline values: CDR1 LNHNV, CDR2 YYDKDF (reference sequence). The CDR3 loop spans 15 amino acids. Trimming removed 0 bases from V and 6 bases from J; junction bases left unmatched: 7. The chain's CDR3 is CATSRDGVAGSEQYF. The CDR3 nucleotides read TGTGCCACCAGCAGAGATGGAGTAGCGGGGAGCGAGCAGTACTTC.

V usage is TRBV7-2 and J usage is TRBJ1-1; D might be TRBD1 (5 bases). V dropped 1 base and J dropped 3 bases, with 9 bases sitting between them. CDR1 and CDR2 (germline): SGHTA, FQGNSA. The CDR3 runs to 14 residues. CDR3: CASSLGQTYTEAFF. CDR3 bases: TGTGCCAGCAGCTTAGGACAGACTTACACTGAAGCTTTCTTT.

This sequence joins TRBV5-1 and TRBJ1-1; D remains unclear. The CDR3 consists of 13 residues. V lost 0 bases, J lost 0 bases, and 3 bases lay in between. Germline V lookup: CDR1 SGHRS, CDR2 YFSETQ. CDR3 coding DNA: TGCGCCAGCAGCTTGGCCTTGAACACTGAAGCTTTCTTT. This translates into CASSLALNTEAFF.

This chain joins TRBV2 and TRBJ2-5; 7 bases map to TRBD1. V lost 6 bases to trimming and J lost 2 bases; unmatched junction nucleotides: 9. This CDR3 is 15 amino acids long. The germline gives CDR1 SNHLY, CDR2 FYNNEI. In DNA, the CDR3 is TGTGCCAGCAGCAAGGGGACAGTGAGACAAGAGACCCAGTACTTC. Translating gives CASSKGTVRQETQYF.

The chain employs TRBV27 and TRBJ1-6, with 10 positions matching TRBD1. The CDR3 loop spans 15 amino acids. V lost 6 bases to trimming and J lost 7 bases; unmatched junction nucleotides: 6. The germline V gene has CDR1 MNHEY and CDR2 SMNVEV (reference sequence). Here the CDR3 reads CASRARDRGNSPLHF. In DNA, the CDR3 is TGTGCCAGCAGAGCCCGGGACAGGGGCAATTCACCCCTCCACTTT.

The gene calls are TRBV30 and TRBJ2-2; a possible D gene is TRBD2 (6 bases). This CDR3 is built from 13 residues. The ends were cut back, 7 bases at V and 3 bases at J, with 12 bases in the middle. Per germline, CDR1 GTSNPN and CDR2 SVGIG (reference sequence). This CDR3 is CASSGGHTGELFF. CDR3 DNA sequence: TGTGCCTCCTCCGGGGGTCACACCGGGGAGCTGTTTTTT.

The V gene is TRBV10-1, the J gene TRBJ1-6, with D possibly TRBD1 on 6 matching bases. The CDR3 runs 17 residues. The germline V and J ends were trimmed by 2 bases and 0 bases, with 11 bases remaining between them. Per germline, CDR1 WNHNN and CDR2 SYGVQD (reference sequence). The CDR3 sequence is CASSEGGFRSYNSPLHF. CDR3 DNA: TGCGCCAGCAGTGAGGGGGGCTTCCGCTCCTATAATTCACCCCTCCACTTT.

J is TRBJ1-1 and V is TRBV7-2; D may be TRBD1 (5 bases). V lost 5 bases to trimming and J lost 0 bases, with 13 bases between them. The CDR3 is 15 residues long. Germline V gene data show CDR1 as SGHTA and CDR2 as FQGNSA. CDR3: CASSPRGGVNTEAFF. CDR3 nucleotide sequence: TGTGCCAGCAGCCCCCGGGGGGGTGTGAACACTGAAGCTTTCTTT. Full variable domain (rest looked up from reference TRBV7-2 and TRBJ1-1): GAGVSQSPSNKVTEKGKDVELRCDPISGHTALYWYRQSLGQGLEFLIYFQGNSAPDKSGLPSDRFSAERTGGSVSTLTIQRTQQEDSAVYLCASSPRGGVNTEAFFGQGTRLTVV.